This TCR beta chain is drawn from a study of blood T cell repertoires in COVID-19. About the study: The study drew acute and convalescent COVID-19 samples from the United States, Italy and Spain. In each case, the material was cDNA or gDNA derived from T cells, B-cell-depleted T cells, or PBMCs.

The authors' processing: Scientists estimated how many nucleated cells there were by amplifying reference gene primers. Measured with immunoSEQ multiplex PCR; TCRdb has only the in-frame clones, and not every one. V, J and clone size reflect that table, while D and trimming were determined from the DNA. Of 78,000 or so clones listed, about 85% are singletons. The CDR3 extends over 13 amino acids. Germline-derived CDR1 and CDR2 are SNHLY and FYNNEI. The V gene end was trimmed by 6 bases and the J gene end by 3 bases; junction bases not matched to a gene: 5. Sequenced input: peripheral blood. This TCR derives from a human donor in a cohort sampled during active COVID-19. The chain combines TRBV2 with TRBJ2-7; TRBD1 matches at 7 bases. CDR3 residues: CASSDRAFYEQYF. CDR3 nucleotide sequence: TGTGCCAGCAGCGACAGGGCCTTCTACGAGCAGTACTTC.